This entry lists 30 T cell receptor beta chains sequenced from one sample in a study of STAT5B mutations in CD4+ large granular lymphocyte leukemia. The table came from immunoSEQ multiplex PCR; TCRdb's copy has only in-frame clones and leaves some out. There are 20,000 or so clones in the sample; 82% occur only once, and roughly 9% lies in the top ten. The specimen was CD4+ T cells from blood buffy coats. All receptors derive from a human donor in good health.

The rearrangement links TRBV30 to TRBJ1-5; D is uncertain. Trimming removed 1 base from V and 2 bases from J, with 6 bases in between. This CDR3 region has 13 residues. Germline V gene data show CDR1 as GTSNPN and CDR2 as SVGIG (reference sequence). CDR3 DNA: TGTGCCTGGAGTGGGCAGGGCAATCAGCCCCAGCATTTT. It yields the protein CAWSGQGNQPQHF.

V gene TRBV5-8 combines with J gene TRBJ2-7; 9 bases agree with TRBD1. CDR3 size: 14 residues. The J segment lost 0 bases and the V segment lost 6 bases, leaving 4 bases of the junction unmatched. Germline V CDR1 and CDR2: SGHTS, YDEGEE. This chain's CDR3 is CASTRQGGSYEQYF. In DNA form, the CDR3 reads TGTGCCAGCACAAGACAGGGGGGCTCCTACGAGCAGTACTTC. Full variable domain (outside the CDR3, taken from reference TRBV5-8 and TRBJ2-7): EAGVTQSPTHLIKTRGQQATLRCSPISGHTSVYWYQQALGLGLQFLLWYDEGEERNRGNFPPRFSGRQFPNYSSELNVNALELEDSALYLCASTRQGGSYEQYFGPGTRLTVT.

This clone came up a few times. The genes are TRBV5-1 and TRBJ2-2; D might be TRBD2 (7 bases). Per the germline V gene, CDR1 is SGHRS and CDR2 is YFSETQ. V was shortened by 2 bases and J by 6 bases, with 11 bases between the two germline ends. This CDR3 is 14 amino acids long. The CDR3 is CASSFGGLAGELFF. In DNA form, the CDR3 reads TGCGCCAGCAGCTTCGGGGGGCTGGCCGGGGAGCTGTTTTTT.

The chain joins TRBV11-3 to TRBJ2-3, with 13 nucleotides matching TRBD2. Per the germline V gene, CDR1 is SGHNT and CDR2 is YENEEA. CDR3 length: 17 residues. Trimming took 5 bases from V and 0 from J; bases not matched to a gene: 5. The CDR3: CASSPRTSGGSTDTQYF. The CDR3 coding sequence is TGTGCCAGCAGCCCCAGGACTAGCGGGGGTAGCACAGATACGCAGTATTTT. Full variable domain (rest looked up from reference TRBV11-3 and TRBJ2-3): EAGVVQSPRYKIIEKKQPVAFWCNPISGHNTLYWYLQNLGQGPELLIRYENEEAVDDSQLPKDRFSAERLKGVDSTLKIQPAELGDSAVYLCASSPRTSGGSTDTQYFGPGTRLTVL.

The chain joins TRBV28 to TRBJ1-5; D gene uncertain. Per the germline V gene, CDR1 is MDHEN and CDR2 is SYDVKM. V shed 4 bases and J shed 2 bases, with 15 bases lying between them. This CDR3 has 16 residues. This CDR3 reads CASSSTPQLGNQPQHF. In DNA, the CDR3 is TGTGCCAGCAGTTCCACCCCGCAGTTGGGCAATCAGCCCCAGCATTTT.

The chain couples TRBV28 to TRBJ2-7, with 8 bases matching TRBD2. Germline V gene sequence: CDR1 MDHEN, CDR2 SYDVKM. The CDR3 is 13 residues long. Trimming at V came to 8 bases and at J to 3 bases, leaving 6 bases not matched to a gene. CDR3 region: CASGSGGIYEQYF. DNA of the CDR3: TGTGCCAGCGGATCGGGAGGGATCTACGAGCAGTACTTC. Looking up the rest from reference TRBV28 and TRBJ2-7 gives the full variable domain: DVKVTQSSRYLVKRTGEKVFLECVQDMDHENMFWYRQDPGLGLRLIYFSYDVKMKEKGDIPEGYSVSREKKERFSLILESASTNQTSMYLCASGSGGIYEQYFGPGTRLTVT.

The chain has TRBV7-2 and TRBJ2-1; 7 nucleotides line up with TRBD1. The trim removed 5 bases at V and 4 bases at J, leaving 11 bases unmatched. CDR1 is SGHTA, CDR2 FQGNSA, per germline. The CDR3 extends over 16 amino acids. The CDR3, as DNA: TGTGCCAGCAGCCCATTCCCCGGGACAGCATACAATGAGCAGTTCTTC. This translates into CASSPFPGTAYNEQFF.

V and J are TRBV19 and TRBJ1-5, with 9 bases lining up with TRBD1. The CDR3 covers 15 residues. Unmatched junction bases numbered 8, after V lost 5 bases and J lost 6 bases. Germline CDR1 LNHDA, CDR2 SQIVND (reference sequence). CDR3 coding DNA: TGTGCCAGTAGTCCCAGACAGGGGGTGGTTCAGCCCCAGCATTTT. Protein sequence: CASSPRQGVVQPQHF. The entire variable domain, with the rest obtained from reference TRBV19 and TRBJ1-5, is as follows: DGGITQSPKYLFRKEGQNVTLSCEQNLNHDAMYWYRQDPGQGLRLIYYSQIVNDFQKGDIAEGYSVSREKKESFPLTVTSAQKNPTAFYLCASSPRQGVVQPQHFGDGTRLSIL.

V and J are TRBV5-4 and TRBJ1-3; tentatively, D is TRBD1 (6 bases). Trimming took off 9 bases at V and 2 bases at J, with 18 bases between the two ends. The CDR3 contains 15 residues. Germline values: CDR1 SGHNT, CDR2 YYREEE (reference sequence). The CDR3, as DNA: TGTGCCACTCAACCCGGGGGCTTAACTGGAAACACCATATATTTT. The encoded protein is CATQPGGLTGNTIYF.

This chain uses TRBV2 with TRBJ2-1; TRBD2 aligns across 11 bases. Germline CDR1 SNHLY, CDR2 FYNNEI. This CDR3 is built from 14 residues. Trimming took 7 bases from V and 11 from J; bases not matched to a gene: 10. The CDR3 bases are TGTGCCAGCAAATCCGGGACTAGCGGTGAAAAGCAGTTCTTC. Amino acid sequence: CASKSGTSGEKQFF.

This clone was observed a single time. The CDR3 DNA reads as TGTGCCACCAAACCCGACAGGGAGCCCTACAATGAGCAGTTCTTC. Translating gives CATKPDREPYNEQFF. The chain carries TRBV27 and TRBJ2-1, with 7 positions matching TRBD1. J lost 2 bases, V lost 10 bases, and 11 bases had no gene match. The germline V gene has CDR1 MNHEY and CDR2 SMNVEV (reference sequence). The CDR3 length is 15 residues.

The V call is TRBV27, the J call TRBJ1-6; 8 nucleotides line up with TRBD1. V was clipped by 5 bases and J by 8 bases; unmatched bases: 5. CDR3 length equals 14 residues. The germline gives CDR1 MNHEY, CDR2 SMNVEV (reference sequence). The CDR3 region is CASSRTGWDSPLHF. CDR3 in DNA: TGTGCCAGCAGTCGGACAGGGTGGGATTCACCCCTCCACTTT.

The chain has TRBV18 and TRBJ2-2, with TRBD1 identical over 7 bases. The CDR3 extends over 15 amino acids. V was pared by 2 bases and J by 1 base, with 1 base of the junction left unmatched. Germline V lookup: CDR1 KGHSH, CDR2 LQKENI. The CDR3 bases are TGTGCCAGCTCACCAAACAGGGGGAACACCGGGGAGCTGTTTTTT. Protein product: CASSPNRGNTGELFF.

The CDR3 nucleotides read TGTGCCAGCAGCCTGCGCCCCGGGACAGTTAATGAAAAACTGTTTTTT. Translation gives CASSLRPGTVNEKLFF. The chain joins TRBV7-9 to TRBJ1-4; 7 nucleotides agree with TRBD1. Per germline, CDR1 SEHNR and CDR2 FQNEAQ (reference sequence). V lost 5 bases, J lost 4 bases, and 10 bases stayed unmatched. This CDR3 spans 16 amino acids.

This clone turned up a few times. V and J are TRBV30 and TRBJ1-1; the D is unclear. CDR3 length equals 14 residues. CDR1 GTSNPN and CDR2 SVGIG come from the germline V gene (reference sequence). The V gene lost 2 bases and the J gene lost 3 bases, with 13 bases spanning the gap. The CDR3 sequence: CAWSLQGRYTEAFF. The CDR3 region has the DNA TGTGCCTGGAGTTTACAAGGTCGGTACACTGAAGCTTTCTTT.

V gene TRBV11-3 combines with J gene TRBJ2-1; D is unresolved. The V end lost 5 bases, the J end lost 5 bases, and 4 bases lay between the germline ends. Per germline, CDR1 SGHNT and CDR2 YENEEA. The CDR3 covers 11 residues. CDR3: CASSQDNEQFF. The CDR3 bases are TGTGCCAGCAGCCAGGACAATGAGCAGTTCTTC.

The rearrangement links TRBV5-1 to TRBJ2-3; the match to TRBD2 covers 10 bases. The CDR3 covers 19 residues. V lost 4 bases to trimming and J lost 0 bases; unmatched junction nucleotides: 14. Germline V lookup: CDR1 SGHRS, CDR2 YFSETQ. The CDR3 coding sequence is TGCGCCAGCAGCCCATGGGTGATAGCGGGGGGACTTAGCACAGATACGCAGTATTTT. Translation gives CASSPWVIAGGLSTDTQYF.

J is TRBJ2-4 and V is TRBV18; 8 positions agree with TRBD1. The V and J ends lost 3 bases and 9 bases, in that order; junction bases with no gene match: 10. This CDR3 is 15 amino acids long. CDR1 is KGHSH, CDR2 LQKENI, per germline. The CDR3 DNA reads as TGTGCCAGCTCACCCAACCCAGGGGGCCGGGGCATTCAGTACTTC. Translated, it gives CASSPNPGGRGIQYF.

This clone came up a few times. V is TRBV29-1 and J is TRBJ2-1; maybe TRBD2 (6 bases). Germline V gene data show CDR1 as SQVTM and CDR2 as ANQGSEA. The CDR3 loop spans 13 amino acids. V dropped 7 bases and J dropped 0 bases, with 10 bases sitting between them. CDR3: CSGSGSSYNEQFF. The CDR3 region has the DNA TGCAGCGGTAGCGGAAGCTCCTACAATGAGCAGTTCTTC.

This chain joins TRBV5-4 and TRBJ2-7; D remains unclear. Deletions cut 2 bases from V and 7 bases from J, with 19 bases between. CDR1 is SGHNT and CDR2 is YYREEE in the germline V gene (reference sequence). The CDR3 loop spans 15 amino acids. The CDR3 loop reads CASSFLGPTKLEQYF. The CDR3 nucleotides read TGTGCCAGCAGCTTCTTGGGTCCCACAAAGTTGGAGCAGTACTTC.

The V call is TRBV5-4, the J call TRBJ2-5; either TRBD1 or TRBD2 may supply D (5 bases each). This CDR3 is built from 13 residues. V was pared by 0 bases and J by 4 bases, with 7 bases between. Germline CDR1 SGHNT, CDR2 YYREEE (reference sequence). CDR3 DNA sequence: TGTGCCAGCAGCTTGGGGGGACGAGAGACCCAGTACTTC. It translates to CASSLGGRETQYF.

This chain uses TRBV11-2 with TRBJ2-1; 7 bases map to TRBD1. This CDR3 comprises 16 residues. V shed 1 base, J shed 2 bases, and the junction held 5 bases outside the gene matches. The germline CDR1 and CDR2 sequences are SGHAT and FQNNGV. This CDR3 reads CASSLGQGRTYNEQFF. As DNA, the CDR3 is TGTGCCAGCAGCTTAGGACAGGGCCGCACCTACAATGAGCAGTTCTTC.

The chain is built from TRBV28 and TRBJ1-2; no definite D call. CDR3 length: 13 residues. The V gene's germline CDR1 is MDHEN and CDR2 SYDVKM. Trimming took off 5 bases at V and 8 bases at J, with 15 bases between the two ends. In DNA, the CDR3 is TGTGCCAGCAGTACAACGGACCGACGGGGCTACACCTTC. Translating it yields CASSTTDRRGYTF.

The rearrangement uses TRBV4-3 and TRBJ2-1; tentative D call: TRBD2 (7 bases). Germline V gene data show CDR1 as LGHNA and CDR2 as YSLEER. The germline V and J ends were trimmed by 5 bases and 9 bases, with 26 bases remaining between them. The CDR3 has 17 residues. CDR3 loop: CASSTLTPGGTRGEQFF. The CDR3 DNA sequence: TGCGCCAGCAGCACCTTAACGCCGGGGGGCACCAGGGGTGAGCAGTTCTTC.

A few counts support this clone. This sequence joins TRBV7-7 and TRBJ2-3, with 8 bases lining up with TRBD1. CDR1 and CDR2 (germline): SSHAT, FNYEAQ (reference sequence). The CDR3 is 16 residues long. J was trimmed by 1 base and V by 4 bases; bases with no gene match: 7. As DNA, the CDR3 is TGTGCCAGCAGCTCCCTAACAGGGGGTGGCACAGATACGCAGTATTTT. Its protein is CASSSLTGGGTDTQYF.

The chain recombines TRBV19 with TRBJ2-4, with D tentatively TRBD2 (6 bases). The V gene lost 3 bases and the J gene lost 0 bases, with 15 bases spanning the gap. The germline V gene encodes CDR1 LNHDA and CDR2 SQIVND (reference sequence). The CDR3 has 17 residues. The CDR3 reads CASSMGSGRLAKNIQYF. As DNA, the CDR3 is TGTGCCAGTAGTATGGGAAGCGGGCGACTAGCCAAAAACATTCAGTACTTC. The entire variable domain, with the rest obtained from reference TRBV19 and TRBJ2-4, is as follows: DGGITQSPKYLFRKEGQNVTLSCEQNLNHDAMYWYRQDPGQGLRLIYYSQIVNDFQKGDIAEGYSVSREKKESFPLTVTSAQKNPTAFYLCASSMGSGRLAKNIQYFGAGTRLSVL.

V and J are TRBV28 and TRBJ2-5; a weak D match, TRBD1 (5 bases). CDR1 MDHEN and CDR2 SYDVKM come from the germline V gene. Trimming took off 8 bases at V and 0 bases at J, with 7 bases between the two ends. This CDR3 has 12 residues. CDR3: CASGAYQETQYF. CDR3 DNA sequence: TGTGCCAGCGGGGCTTACCAAGAGACCCAGTACTTC.

The chain is built from TRBV10-3 and TRBJ2-3; unclear D gene. Germline assignment: CDR1 ENHRY and CDR2 SYGVKD. The CDR3 is 14 amino acids. V was clipped by 1 base and J by 6 bases, with 11 bases between them. CDR3 bases: TGTGCCATCAGTGAGTTAGAGAGTAGGGATACGCAGTATTTT. It translates to CAISELESRDTQYF.

In this sample, this clone turned up a few times. The genes are TRBV28 and TRBJ1-4, with a possible D match to TRBD1 (5 bases). Trimming removed 5 bases at V and 3 bases at J, with 13 bases between. The germline CDR1 and CDR2 sequences are MDHEN and SYDVKM. The CDR3 is 15 residues long. The DNA for the CDR3 is TGTGCCAGCAGTCCCCGGGGCAGGCCTAATGAAAAACTGTTTTTT. Protein sequence: CASSPRGRPNEKLFF.

This chain links TRBV21-1 with TRBJ1-4. TRBV21-1 is described as a pseudogene. The CDR3 totals 13 residues. In DNA form, the CDR3 reads TGTGCCAGCCCCGAGGGGGGTAATGAAAAACTGTTTTTT. This gives the protein CASPEGGNEKLFF.